This paragraph covers one TCR beta chain sequence. What it binds is not known. Germline lookup yields CDR1 SGDLS and CDR2 YYNGEE. Trimming removed 0 bases at V and 2 bases at J, with 5 bases between. The length of the CDR3 is 13 residues. The method was immunoSEQ multiplex PCR; TCRdb's version includes in-frame clones alone and lacks a portion of them. In the table there are roughly 16,000 clones, 72% of which are singletons. Time point given: neoterminal ileum biopsy at postoperative endoscopy, about 6 months after surgery. This sample was taken from a study of T cell repertoires in ileal Crohn's disease. Overall study findings and caveats: Clonality above 26.8% at surgery always came with endoscopic recurrence.

The source is an adult with Crohn's disease. Sequenced: ileal tissue. The rearrangement joins TRBV9 to TRBJ1-2; no definite D call. The CDR3 sequence: CASSVELNYGYTF. The CDR3 nucleotides are TGTGCCAGCAGCGTAGAACTGAACTATGGCTACACCTTC.